These T cell receptor beta chains were read from a single sample in a study of neurological immune-mediated disorders. A single record per CDR3 protein comes from TCRdb applying MiXCR to the 5' RACE reads. This sample has roughly 75,000 distinct CDR3 sequences, with about an eighth found just once. Sample: PBMCs. These receptors originate from a female donor with HTLV-1-associated myelopathy (HAM/TSP). Each CDR3 is given with its conserved first and last residue. Each record gives: CDR3 length, J gene, V gene, D gene, clone size, CDR3 DNA, CDR3 protein. The D gene is left open where the match is weak. Clone sizes are given selectively: once, few, many, or a class where the clone is expanded.

length: 14
J: TRBJ2-1
V: TRBV4-1
D: .
size: many
DNA: TGCGCCAGCAGCCAAGGGTTTTCATACAATGAGCAGTTCTTC
CDR3: CASSQGFSYNEQFF

length: 13
J: TRBJ2-3
V: TRBV2
D: .
size: many
DNA: TGTGCCAGCAGCCGACAGGGCACAGATACGCAGTATTTT
CDR3: CASSRQGTDTQYF

length: 13
J: TRBJ2-1
V: TRBV29-1
D: .
size: many
DNA: TGCAGCCCCCTAATCGCCGCCTACAATGAGCAGTTCTTC
CDR3: CSPLIAAYNEQFF

length: 15
J: TRBJ1-3
V: TRBV3-1
D: .
size: many
DNA: TGTGCCAGCAGCCAACGTGGGACCGGTTCAAACACCATATATTTT
CDR3: CASSQRGTGSNTIYF

length: 14
J: TRBJ2-3
V: TRBV10-3
D: .
size: .
DNA: TGTGCCATCAGTGAGCAGCTACAAACAGATACGCAATATTTT
CDR3: CAISEQLQTDTQYF

length: 16
J: TRBJ2-3
V: TRBV7-2
D: .
size: .
DNA: TGTGCCAGCAGCTTATCCGCGGCAGGTTCTTTATATACGCAGTATTTT
CDR3: CASSLSAAGSLYTQYF

length: 13
J: TRBJ2-7
V: TRBV27
D: .
size: few
DNA: TGTGCCAGCAGTTTAGGGACACCCTACGAGCAGTACTTC
CDR3: CASSLGTPYEQYF

length: 14
J: TRBJ2-4
V: TRBV20-1
D: .
size: many
DNA: TGCAGTGCTAGTTCTCCCGTAGCCAAAAACATTCAGTACTTC
CDR3: CSASSPVAKNIQYF

length: 16
J: TRBJ1-1
V: TRBV20-1
D: .
size: many
DNA: TGCAGTGCTAGATGGCAGGGGTCCCTCCCGAACACTGAAGCTTTCTTT
CDR3: CSARWQGSLPNTEAFF

length: 14
J: TRBJ2-1
V: TRBV12-3/TRBV12-4
D: TRBD1
size: many
DNA: TGTGCCAGCAGTTTATGGGAACAGGGGGGTGAGCAGTTCTTC
CDR3: CASSLWEQGGEQFF

length: 15
J: TRBJ2-2
V: TRBV5-1
D: TRBD1
size: medium-sized
DNA: TGCGCCAGCAGGCCGAGGGCAGGACAGGTCGGGGAGCTGTTTTTT
CDR3: CASRPRAGQVGELFF

length: 17
J: TRBJ1-6
V: TRBV20-1
D: .
size: many
DNA: TGCAGTGCTAGAGATGAATGGAGAGGTCAGGGACGTTCACCCCTCCACTTT
CDR3: CSARDEWRGQGRSPLHF

length: 12
J: TRBJ2-7
V: TRBV5-6
D: .
size: many
DNA: TGTGCCAGCAGCTTAGCAGCCTACGAGCAGTACTTC
CDR3: CASSLAAYEQYF

length: 16
J: TRBJ2-3
V: TRBV5-6
D: TRBD2
size: .
DNA: TGTGCCAGCAGCTCCGTGGGACTAGCGGTCACAGATACGCAGTATTTT
CDR3: CASSSVGLAVTDTQYF

length: 14
J: TRBJ1-2
V: TRBV27
D: .
size: many
DNA: TGTGCCAGCAGTTTGGGACCCAGGGGCTATGGCTACACCTTC
CDR3: CASSLGPRGYGYTF

length: 14
J: TRBJ2-3
V: TRBV20-1
D: .
size: few
DNA: TGCAGTGCTAGCGTCTCTAGCCACACAGATACGCAGTATTTT
CDR3: CSASVSSHTDTQYF

length: 15
J: TRBJ2-1
V: TRBV7-2
D: .
size: many
DNA: TGTGCCAGCAGCTTAACCCTCAGCTCCTACAATGAGCAGTTCTTC
CDR3: CASSLTLSSYNEQFF

length: 14
J: TRBJ1-4
V: TRBV12-3/TRBV12-4
D: TRBD1
size: many
DNA: TGTGCCAGCAGGATCACGGGACAGGGTGAAAAACTGTTTTTT
CDR3: CASRITGQGEKLFF

length: 16
J: TRBJ2-3
V: TRBV15
D: TRBD2
size: many
DNA: TGTGCTACCAGCAGGGGACTAGCGGGGAGCACAGATACGCAGTATTTT
CDR3: CATSRGLAGSTDTQYF

length: 12
J: TRBJ2-7
V: TRBV4-2
D: .
size: many
DNA: TGTGCCAGCAGCCCGCGAGGTTACGAGCAGTACTTC
CDR3: CASSPRGYEQYF

length: 15
J: TRBJ2-3
V: TRBV14
D: .
size: few
DNA: TGTGCCAGCAGCCAATTTGCCCAAAAGACAGATACGCAGTATTTT
CDR3: CASSQFAQKTDTQYF

length: 16
J: TRBJ2-3
V: TRBV5-1
D: .
size: many
DNA: TGCGCCAGCAGCCACATGACCGGGCCGGACACAGATACGCAGTATTTT
CDR3: CASSHMTGPDTDTQYF

length: 16
J: TRBJ2-3
V: TRBV7-7
D: .
size: many
DNA: TGTGCCAGCAGCTTAAGTGGGACGGTCGGCACAGATACGCAGTATTTT
CDR3: CASSLSGTVGTDTQYF

length: 14
J: TRBJ1-3
V: TRBV29-1
D: .
size: many
DNA: TGCAGCGTTGCGGTCAGGGGTGCTGGAAACACCATATATTTT
CDR3: CSVAVRGAGNTIYF

length: 14
J: TRBJ2-3
V: TRBV20-1
D: .
size: few
DNA: TGCAGTGCTCGACAGGACCCTAGCACAGATACGCAGTATTTT
CDR3: CSARQDPSTDTQYF

length: 15
J: TRBJ1-2
V: TRBV5-1
D: .
size: many
DNA: TGCGCCAGCAGCTTTTCTCTATCAGGGACCGGGGGCTACACCTTC
CDR3: CASSFSLSGTGGYTF

length: 15
J: TRBJ1-4
V: TRBV5-6
D: TRBD1
size: .
DNA: TGTGCCAGCAGGAAGAAGACAGGGCGGAGCGAAAAACTGTTTTTT
CDR3: CASRKKTGRSEKLFF

length: 13
J: TRBJ2-1
V: TRBV9
D: .
size: many
DNA: TGTGCCAGCAGCGACGGACCCTTGGATGAGCAGTTCTTC
CDR3: CASSDGPLDEQFF

length: 16
J: TRBJ1-3
V: TRBV20-1
D: .
size: many
DNA: TGCAGTGCTAGAGATCAGGCTTCTCCCTCTGGAAACACCATATATTTT
CDR3: CSARDQASPSGNTIYF

length: 14
J: TRBJ2-7
V: TRBV5-1
D: .
size: many
DNA: TGCGCCAGCAGCTTGGATGAGGGTTTCTACGAGCAGTACTTC
CDR3: CASSLDEGFYEQYF

length: 14
J: TRBJ2-4
V: TRBV28
D: TRBD1
size: many
DNA: TGTGCCAGCAGTAACTACAGGGGAGTAAACATTCAGTACTTC
CDR3: CASSNYRGVNIQYF

length: 15
J: TRBJ2-7
V: TRBV20-1
D: TRBD2
size: many
DNA: TGCAGTGCTCCGAGACTAGCGGGAGTGTCCTACGAGCAGTACTTC
CDR3: CSAPRLAGVSYEQYF

length: 15
J: TRBJ2-1
V: TRBV3-1
D: TRBD2
size: .
DNA: TGTGCCAGCAGCCAAGTTGCCGGGGGGAAGTATGAGCAGTTCTTC
CDR3: CASSQVAGGKYEQFF

length: 11
J: TRBJ1-4
V: TRBV20-1
D: .
size: .
DNA: TGCAATACTAGCGGCGGGGAAAAACTGTTTTTT
CDR3: CNTSGGEKLFF

length: 11
J: TRBJ2-3
V: TRBV20-1
D: .
size: many
DNA: TGCAGTGCTGACGTGGCAGATACGCAGTATTTT
CDR3: CSADVADTQYF

length: 14
J: TRBJ2-5
V: TRBV5-1
D: TRBD1
size: .
DNA: TGCGCCAGCAGCCAGGGGACAGGGTCACAGACCCAGTACTTC
CDR3: CASSQGTGSQTQYF